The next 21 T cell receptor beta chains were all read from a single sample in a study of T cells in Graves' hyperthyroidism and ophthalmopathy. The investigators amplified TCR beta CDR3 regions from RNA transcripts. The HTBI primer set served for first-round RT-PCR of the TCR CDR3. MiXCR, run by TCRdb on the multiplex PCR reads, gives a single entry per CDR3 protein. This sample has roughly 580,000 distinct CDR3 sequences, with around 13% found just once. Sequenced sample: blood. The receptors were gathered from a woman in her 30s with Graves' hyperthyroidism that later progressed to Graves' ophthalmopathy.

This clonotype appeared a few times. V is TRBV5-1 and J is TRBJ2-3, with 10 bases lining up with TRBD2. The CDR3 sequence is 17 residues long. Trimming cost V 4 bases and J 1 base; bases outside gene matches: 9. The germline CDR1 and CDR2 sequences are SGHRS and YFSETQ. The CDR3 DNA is TGCGCCAGCAGCCCCGGGTACGGGACTAGCGGCACAGATACGCAGTATTTT. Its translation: CASSPGYGTSGTDTQYF.

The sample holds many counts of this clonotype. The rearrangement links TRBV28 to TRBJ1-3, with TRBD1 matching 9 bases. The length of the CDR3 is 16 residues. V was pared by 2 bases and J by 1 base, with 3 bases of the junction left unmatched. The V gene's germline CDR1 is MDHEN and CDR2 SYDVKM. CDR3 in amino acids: CASSLPGTGSGNTIYF. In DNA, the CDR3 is TGTGCCAGCAGTTTACCCGGGACAGGGTCTGGAAACACCATATATTTT. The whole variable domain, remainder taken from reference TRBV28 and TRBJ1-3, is DVKVTQSSRYLVKRTGEKVFLECVQDMDHENMFWYRQDPGLGLRLIYFSYDVKMKEKGDIPEGYSVSREKKERFSLILESASTNQTSMYLCASSLPGTGSGNTIYFGEGSWLTVV.

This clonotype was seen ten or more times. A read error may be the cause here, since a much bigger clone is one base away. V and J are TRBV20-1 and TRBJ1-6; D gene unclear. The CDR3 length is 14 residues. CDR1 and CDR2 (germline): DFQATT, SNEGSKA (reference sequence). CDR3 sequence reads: CSARVEGGNSPPHF. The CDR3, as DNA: TGCAGTGCTAGAGTGGAGGGAGGAAATTCACCCCCCCACTTT.

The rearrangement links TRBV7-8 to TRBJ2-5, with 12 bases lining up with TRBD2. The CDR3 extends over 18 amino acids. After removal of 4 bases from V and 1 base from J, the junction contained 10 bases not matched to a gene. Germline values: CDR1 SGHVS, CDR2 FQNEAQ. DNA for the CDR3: TGTGCCAGCAGCTCCCGGACTAGCGGGACCCAAATCCAAGAGACCCAGTACTTC. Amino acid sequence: CASSSRTSGTQIQETQYF.

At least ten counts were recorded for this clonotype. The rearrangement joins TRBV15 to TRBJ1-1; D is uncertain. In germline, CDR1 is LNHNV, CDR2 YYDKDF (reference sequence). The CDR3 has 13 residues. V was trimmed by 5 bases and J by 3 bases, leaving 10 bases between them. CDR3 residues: CATSLDQYTEAFF. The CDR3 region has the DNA TGTGCCACCAGCTTAGACCAGTACACTGAAGCTTTCTTT.

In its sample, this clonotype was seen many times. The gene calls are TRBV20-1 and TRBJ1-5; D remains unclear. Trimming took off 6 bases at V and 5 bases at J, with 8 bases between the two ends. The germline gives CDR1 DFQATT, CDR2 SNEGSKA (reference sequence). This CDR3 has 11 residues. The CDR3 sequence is CSARTDQPQHF. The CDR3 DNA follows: TGCAGTGCGCGAACCGATCAGCCCCAGCATTTT.

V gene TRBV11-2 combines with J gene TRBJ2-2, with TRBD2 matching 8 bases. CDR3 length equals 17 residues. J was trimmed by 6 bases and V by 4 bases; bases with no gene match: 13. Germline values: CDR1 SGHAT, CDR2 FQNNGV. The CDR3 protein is CASSSGGWASNAGELFF. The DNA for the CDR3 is TGTGCCAGCAGCTCGGGGGGGTGGGCTTCTAACGCCGGGGAGCTGTTTTTT.

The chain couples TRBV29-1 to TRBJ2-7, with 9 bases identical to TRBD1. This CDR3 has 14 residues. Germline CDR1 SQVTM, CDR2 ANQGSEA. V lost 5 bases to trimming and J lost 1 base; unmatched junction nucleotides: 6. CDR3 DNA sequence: TGCAGCGTTATACACGGGACAGGGTCCTACGAGCAGTACTTC. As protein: CSVIHGTGSYEQYF.

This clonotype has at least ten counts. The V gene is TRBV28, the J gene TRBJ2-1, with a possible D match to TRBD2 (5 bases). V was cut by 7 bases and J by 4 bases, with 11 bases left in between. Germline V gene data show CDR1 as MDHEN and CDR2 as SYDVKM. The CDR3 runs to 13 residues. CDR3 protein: CASTKEGYNEQFF. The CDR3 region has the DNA TGTGCCAGCACTAAAGAGGGATACAATGAGCAGTTCTTC.

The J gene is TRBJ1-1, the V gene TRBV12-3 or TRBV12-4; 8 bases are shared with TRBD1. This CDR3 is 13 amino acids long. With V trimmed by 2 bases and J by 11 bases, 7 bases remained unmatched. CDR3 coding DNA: TGTGCCAGCAGTTTACAGGGGGCGAGGGGGGCTTTCTTT. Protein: CASSLQGARGAFF.

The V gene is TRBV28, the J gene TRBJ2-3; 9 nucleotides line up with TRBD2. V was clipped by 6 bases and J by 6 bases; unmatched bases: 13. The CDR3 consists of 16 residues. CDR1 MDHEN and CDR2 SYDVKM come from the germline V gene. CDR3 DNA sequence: TGTGCCAGCAGCCCTCCCCGGGCGGGAGGGATGGATACGCAGTATTTT. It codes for CASSPPRAGGMDTQYF.

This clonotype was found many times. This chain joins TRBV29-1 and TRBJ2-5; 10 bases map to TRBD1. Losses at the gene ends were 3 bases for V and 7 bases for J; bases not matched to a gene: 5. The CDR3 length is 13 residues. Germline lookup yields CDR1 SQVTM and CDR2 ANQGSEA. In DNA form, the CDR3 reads TGCAGCGTTGACGGGACAGGGGCGAGGACCCAGTACTTC. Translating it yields CSVDGTGARTQYF.

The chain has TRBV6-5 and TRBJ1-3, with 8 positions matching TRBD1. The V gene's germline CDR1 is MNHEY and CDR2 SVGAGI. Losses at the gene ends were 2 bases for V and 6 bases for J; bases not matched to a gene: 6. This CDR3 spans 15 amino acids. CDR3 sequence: CASSYATTGENTIYF. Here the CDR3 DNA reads TGTGCCAGCAGTTACGCGACGACAGGGGAAAACACCATATATTTT.

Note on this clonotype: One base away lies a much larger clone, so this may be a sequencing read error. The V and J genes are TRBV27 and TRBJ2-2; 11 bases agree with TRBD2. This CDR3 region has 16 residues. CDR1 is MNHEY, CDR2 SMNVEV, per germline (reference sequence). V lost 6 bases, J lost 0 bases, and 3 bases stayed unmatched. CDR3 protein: CASRRLAGSNTGELFF. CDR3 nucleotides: TGTGCCAGCAGACGACTAGCGGGGTCGAACACCGGGGAGCTGTTTTTT.

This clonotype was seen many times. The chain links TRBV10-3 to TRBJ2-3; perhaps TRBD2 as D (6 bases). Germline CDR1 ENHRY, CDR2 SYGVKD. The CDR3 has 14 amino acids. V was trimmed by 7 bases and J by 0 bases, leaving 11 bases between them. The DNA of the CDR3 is TGTGCCATCACTGGGACTTCGAGCACAGATACGCAGTATTTT. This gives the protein CAITGTSSTDTQYF.

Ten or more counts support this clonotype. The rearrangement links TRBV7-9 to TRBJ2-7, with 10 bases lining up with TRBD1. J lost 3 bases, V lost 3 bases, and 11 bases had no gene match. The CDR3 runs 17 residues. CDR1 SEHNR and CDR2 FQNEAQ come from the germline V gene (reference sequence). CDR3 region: CASSFLSGTGDRYEQYF. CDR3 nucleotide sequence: TGTGCCAGCAGCTTCCTCAGCGGGACAGGGGATCGCTACGAGCAGTACTTC.

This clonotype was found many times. The CDR3 sequence: CASSQTVGPDGTTQYF. In DNA form, the CDR3 reads TGTGCCAGCAGCCAAACGGTGGGCCCCGACGGAACTACGCAGTATTTT. This chain links TRBV3-1 with TRBJ2-3; no clear D. The V end lost 2 bases, the J end lost 8 bases, and 20 bases lay between the germline ends. Germline CDR1 reads LGHDT; CDR2 reads YNNKEL (reference sequence). The CDR3 is made up of 16 amino acids.

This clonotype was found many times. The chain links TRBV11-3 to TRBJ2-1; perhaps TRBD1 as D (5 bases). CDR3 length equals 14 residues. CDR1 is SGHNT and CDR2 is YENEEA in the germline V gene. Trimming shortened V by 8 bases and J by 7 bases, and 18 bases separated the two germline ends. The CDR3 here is CASGNKGPRNEQFF. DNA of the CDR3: TGTGCCAGCGGTAATAAGGGGCCTAGAAATGAGCAGTTCTTC. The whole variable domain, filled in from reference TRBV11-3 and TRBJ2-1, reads EAGVVQSPRYKIIEKKQPVAFWCNPISGHNTLYWYLQNLGQGPELLIRYENEEAVDDSQLPKDRFSAERLKGVDSTLKIQPAELGDSAVYLCASGNKGPRNEQFFGPGTRLTVL.

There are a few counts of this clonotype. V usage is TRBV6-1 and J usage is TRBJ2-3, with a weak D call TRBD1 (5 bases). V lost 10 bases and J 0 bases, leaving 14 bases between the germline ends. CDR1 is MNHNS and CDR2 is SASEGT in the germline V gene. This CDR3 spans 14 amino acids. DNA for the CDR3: TGTGCCACCAATAGGGGCGGAAGCACAGATACGCAGTATTTT. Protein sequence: CATNRGGSTDTQYF.

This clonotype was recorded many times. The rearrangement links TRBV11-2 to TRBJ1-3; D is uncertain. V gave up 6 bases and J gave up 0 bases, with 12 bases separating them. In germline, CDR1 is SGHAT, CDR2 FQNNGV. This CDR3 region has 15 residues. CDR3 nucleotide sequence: TGTGCCAGCAGTGAAGGAGACGGCTCTGGAAACACCATATATTTT. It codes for CASSEGDGSGNTIYF.

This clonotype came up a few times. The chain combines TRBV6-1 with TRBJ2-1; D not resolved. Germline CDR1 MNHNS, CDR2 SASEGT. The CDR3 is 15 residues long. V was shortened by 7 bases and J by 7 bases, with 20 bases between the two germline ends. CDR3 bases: TGTGCCAGCAAAGTAGGGAATGTAAGGTGGAATGAGCAGTTCTTC. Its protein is CASKVGNVRWNEQFF.